Listed below are T cell receptor beta chains from one sample, sequenced in a study of T-cell memory formation after mild COVID-19. MiXCR was run by TCRdb on the 5' RACE reads, yielding one entry per CDR3 protein. The sample yields just over 300,000 distinct CDR3 sequences, roughly 21% seen once. Material: PBMCs or a T cell subset sorted from them (not recorded which). The receptors were sampled from a man aged 18 to 35 who had mild COVID-19 (a few samples of this study predate the infection). Cell type and time point are not known. Both conserved end residues are part of each CDR3. Fields, in order: D gene, clone size, J gene, V gene, CDR3 protein, CDR3 DNA. The D gene is left open where the match is weak. Size is omitted from some rows. Given values are once, few, many or a class for expanded clones.

d_call: .
clone_size: .
j_call: TRBJ2-3
v_call: TRBV12-3/TRBV12-4
cdr3_aa: CASRDWADTDTQYF
cdr3_nt: TGTGCCAGCAGGGACTGGGCCGACACAGATACGCAGTATTTT

d_call: TRBD2
clone_size: few
j_call: TRBJ2-2
v_call: TRBV4-1
cdr3_aa: CASSQQLAGGPNTGELFF
cdr3_nt: TGCGCCAGCAGCCAGCAACTAGCGGGGGGACCGAACACCGGGGAGCTGTTTTTT

d_call: .
clone_size: .
j_call: TRBJ1-2
v_call: TRBV7-2
cdr3_aa: CASSFPWDANYGYTF
cdr3_nt: TGTGCCAGCAGCTTCCCATGGGACGCTAACTATGGCTACACCTTC

d_call: .
clone_size: .
j_call: TRBJ2-2
v_call: TRBV4-1
cdr3_aa: CASSHRYTGELFF
cdr3_nt: TGCGCCAGCAGCCACCGATACACCGGGGAGCTGTTTTTT

d_call: .
clone_size: .
j_call: TRBJ1-2
v_call: TRBV7-9
cdr3_aa: CASSFGVSGANYGYTF
cdr3_nt: TGTGCCAGCAGCTTCGGTGTGTCAGGAGCTAACTATGGCTACACCTTC

d_call: .
clone_size: .
j_call: TRBJ1-1
v_call: TRBV5-1
cdr3_aa: CASSLGAGDEAFF
cdr3_nt: TGCGCCAGCAGCTTGGGGGCCGGGGATGAAGCTTTCTTT

d_call: .
clone_size: few
j_call: TRBJ2-7
v_call: TRBV20-1
cdr3_aa: CSAREYSYEQYF
cdr3_nt: TGCAGTGCTAGGGAGTATTCCTACGAGCAGTACTTC

d_call: TRBD2
clone_size: few
j_call: TRBJ2-3
v_call: TRBV7-8
cdr3_aa: CASSSARTSGGTDTQYF
cdr3_nt: TGTGCCAGCAGCTCCGCCCGGACTAGCGGGGGGACAGATACGCAGTATTTT

d_call: .
clone_size: .
j_call: TRBJ1-1
v_call: TRBV10-3
cdr3_aa: CASNGGTEAFF
cdr3_nt: TGTGCCTCCAACGGGGGCACTGAAGCTTTCTTT

d_call: .
clone_size: .
j_call: TRBJ2-1
v_call: TRBV6-6
cdr3_aa: CASSYSTQVVDEQFF
cdr3_nt: TGTGCCAGCAGTTACTCAACCCAGGTGGTCGATGAGCAGTTCTTC

d_call: .
clone_size: few
j_call: TRBJ1-1
v_call: TRBV7-2
cdr3_aa: CASSLWTEEAFF
cdr3_nt: TGTGCCAGCAGCCTCTGGACAGAAGAAGCTTTCTTT

d_call: TRBD1
clone_size: .
j_call: TRBJ1-2
v_call: TRBV25-1
cdr3_aa: CASSHPGTGNGYTF
cdr3_nt: TGTGCCAGCAGCCACCCGGGGACAGGGAATGGCTACACCTTC

d_call: .
clone_size: .
j_call: TRBJ1-2
v_call: TRBV7-8
cdr3_aa: CASSPHGVRGPEGFYYGYTF
cdr3_nt: TGTGCCAGCAGCCCTCATGGGGTCAGGGGTCCGGAAGGCTTCTACTATGGCTACACCTTC

d_call: .
clone_size: .
j_call: TRBJ1-1
v_call: TRBV6-5
cdr3_aa: CASSYSSVGGRTEAFF
cdr3_nt: TGTGCCAGCAGTTACTCCTCGGTCGGGGGGCGGACTGAAGCTTTCTTT

d_call: .
clone_size: few
j_call: TRBJ2-3
v_call: TRBV7-9
cdr3_aa: CASKPGGLATDTQYF
cdr3_nt: TGTGCCAGCAAACCCGGAGGTCTTGCCACAGATACGCAGTATTTT

d_call: .
clone_size: .
j_call: TRBJ2-1
v_call: TRBV5-4
cdr3_aa: CASTPSGVAYNEQFF
cdr3_nt: TGTGCCAGCACCCCATCCGGGGTAGCCTACAATGAGCAGTTCTTC

d_call: .
clone_size: many
j_call: TRBJ1-1
v_call: TRBV4-1
cdr3_aa: CASSQERMGPEAFF
cdr3_nt: TGCGCCAGCAGCCAAGAACGAATGGGTCCTGAAGCTTTCTTT

d_call: .
clone_size: few
j_call: TRBJ2-3
v_call: TRBV27
cdr3_aa: CASSLFPFGVTDTQYF
cdr3_nt: TGTGCCAGCAGTTTATTCCCCTTTGGCGTCACAGATACGCAGTATTTT

d_call: TRBD2
clone_size: .
j_call: TRBJ2-3
v_call: TRBV5-1
cdr3_aa: CASSWGLPDTDTQYF
cdr3_nt: TGCGCCAGCAGCTGGGGACTACCCGACACAGATACGCAGTATTTT

d_call: .
clone_size: few
j_call: TRBJ2-1
v_call: TRBV6-2/TRBV6-3
cdr3_aa: CASSYTPPAGEQFF
cdr3_nt: TGTGCCAGCAGCTACACACCCCCGGCCGGAGAGCAGTTCTTC

d_call: .
clone_size: .
j_call: TRBJ2-1
v_call: TRBV6-2/TRBV6-3
cdr3_aa: CASSYAEGQYNEQFF
cdr3_nt: TGTGCCAGCAGTTATGCGGAGGGTCAATACAATGAGCAGTTCTTC

d_call: .
clone_size: .
j_call: TRBJ1-2
v_call: TRBV15
cdr3_aa: CATSRDMALGYTF
cdr3_nt: TGTGCCACCAGCAGAGATATGGCTTTGGGCTACACCTTC

d_call: TRBD1
clone_size: .
j_call: TRBJ2-2
v_call: TRBV2
cdr3_aa: CASSLPGQLNTGELFF
cdr3_nt: TGTGCCAGCAGTCTGCCGGGACAGCTGAACACCGGGGAGCTGTTTTTT

d_call: TRBD2
clone_size: .
j_call: TRBJ2-1
v_call: TRBV7-2
cdr3_aa: CASSRGVGEQFF
cdr3_nt: TGTGCCAGCAGCCGGGGGGTAGGTGAGCAGTTCTTC

d_call: .
clone_size: few
j_call: TRBJ2-2
v_call: TRBV29-1
cdr3_aa: CSVESVSHTGELFF
cdr3_nt: TGCAGCGTTGAATCTGTTTCTCACACCGGGGAGCTGTTTTTT

d_call: .
clone_size: few
j_call: TRBJ2-5
v_call: TRBV10-3
cdr3_aa: CAIRAGSLETQYF
cdr3_nt: TGTGCCATCAGGGCGGGATCCCTGGAGACCCAGTACTTC

d_call: .
clone_size: .
j_call: TRBJ2-3
v_call: TRBV20-1
cdr3_aa: CSARRTTTDTQYF
cdr3_nt: TGCAGTGCGCGTCGGACGACCACAGATACGCAGTATTTT

d_call: TRBD1
clone_size: few
j_call: TRBJ2-5
v_call: TRBV5-4
cdr3_aa: CASRNRGVEETQYF
cdr3_nt: TGTGCCAGCAGAAACAGGGGAGTCGAGGAGACCCAGTACTTC

d_call: .
clone_size: few
j_call: TRBJ1-5
v_call: TRBV5-5
cdr3_aa: CASSLSTVNQPQHF
cdr3_nt: TGTGCCAGCAGCTTGTCGACAGTCAATCAGCCCCAGCATTTT

d_call: .
clone_size: few
j_call: TRBJ2-5
v_call: TRBV5-1
cdr3_aa: CASGTPGEETQYF
cdr3_nt: TGCGCCAGCGGGACACCCGGGGAAGAGACCCAGTACTTC